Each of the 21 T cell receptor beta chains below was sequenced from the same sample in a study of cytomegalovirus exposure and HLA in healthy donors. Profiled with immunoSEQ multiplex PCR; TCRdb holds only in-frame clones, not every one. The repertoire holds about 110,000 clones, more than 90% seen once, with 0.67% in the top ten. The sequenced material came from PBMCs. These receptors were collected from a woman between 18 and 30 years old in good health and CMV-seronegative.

DNA of the CDR3: TGCGCCAGCAGCCAGTACAACGGACAGCCGACAGAAGCTTTCTTT. It is translated as CASSQYNGQPTEAFF. The chain combines TRBV4-1 with TRBJ1-1; TRBD1 might be the D (6 bases). Trimming left V 3 bases short and J 8 bases short, with 19 bases between. Per germline, CDR1 MGHRA and CDR2 YSYEKL. There are 15 residues in the CDR3.

CDR3 nucleotide sequence: TGTGCCAGCAGCTACCCGGGACAGGGGAATGAAGCTTTCTTT. Its translation: CASSYPGQGNEAFF. The V and J genes are TRBV7-9 and TRBJ1-1; TRBD1 matches 10 bases. With 4 bases clipped from V and 7 bases from J, the junction kept 6 bases outside the gene matches. In germline, CDR1 is SEHNR, CDR2 FQNEAQ (reference sequence). This CDR3 spans 14 amino acids.

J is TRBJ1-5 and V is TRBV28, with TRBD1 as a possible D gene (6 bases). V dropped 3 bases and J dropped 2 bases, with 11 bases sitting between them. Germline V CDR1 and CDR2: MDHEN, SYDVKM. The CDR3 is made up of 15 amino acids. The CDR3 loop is CASSLRGGGNQPQHF. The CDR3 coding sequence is TGTGCCAGCAGTTTGCGAGGGGGAGGCAATCAGCCCCAGCATTTT.

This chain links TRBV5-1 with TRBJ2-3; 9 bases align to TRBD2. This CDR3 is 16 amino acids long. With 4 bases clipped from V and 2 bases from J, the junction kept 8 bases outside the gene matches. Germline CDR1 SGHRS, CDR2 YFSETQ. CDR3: CASSTELAGLTDTQYF. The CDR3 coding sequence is TGCGCCAGCAGCACAGAACTAGCGGGCCTCACAGATACGCAGTATTTT.

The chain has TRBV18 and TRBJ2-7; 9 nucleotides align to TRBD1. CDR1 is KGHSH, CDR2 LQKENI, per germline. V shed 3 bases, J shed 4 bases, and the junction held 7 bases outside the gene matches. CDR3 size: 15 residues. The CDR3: CASSPFGTGIYEQYF. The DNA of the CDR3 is TGTGCCAGCTCACCTTTCGGGACAGGGATTTACGAGCAGTACTTC.

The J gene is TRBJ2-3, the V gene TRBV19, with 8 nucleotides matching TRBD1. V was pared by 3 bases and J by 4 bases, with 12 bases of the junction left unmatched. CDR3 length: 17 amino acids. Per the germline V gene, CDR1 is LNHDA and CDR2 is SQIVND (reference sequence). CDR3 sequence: CASSITFGQGQPDTQYF. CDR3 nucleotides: TGTGCCAGTAGTATCACGTTTGGACAGGGACAGCCAGATACGCAGTATTTT.

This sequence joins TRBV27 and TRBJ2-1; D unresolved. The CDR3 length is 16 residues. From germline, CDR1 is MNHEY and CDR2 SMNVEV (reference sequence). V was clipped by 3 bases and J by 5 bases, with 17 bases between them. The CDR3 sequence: CASSLGWPVGNNEQFF. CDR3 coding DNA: TGTGCCAGCAGTTTGGGCTGGCCGGTAGGTAACAATGAGCAGTTCTTC.

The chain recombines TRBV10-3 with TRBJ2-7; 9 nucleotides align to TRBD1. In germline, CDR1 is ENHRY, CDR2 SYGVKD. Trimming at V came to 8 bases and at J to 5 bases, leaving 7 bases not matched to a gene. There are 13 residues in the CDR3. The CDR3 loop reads CAIAGQGLHEQYF. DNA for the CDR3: TGTGCCATCGCGGGACAGGGCCTCCACGAGCAGTACTTC.

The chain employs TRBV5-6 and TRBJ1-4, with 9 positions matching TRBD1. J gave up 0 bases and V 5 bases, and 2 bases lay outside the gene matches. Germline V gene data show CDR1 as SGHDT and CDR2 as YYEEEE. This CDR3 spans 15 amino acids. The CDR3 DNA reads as TGTGCCAGCAGGGACAGGGGAACAACTAATGAAAAACTGTTTTTT. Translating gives CASRDRGTTNEKLFF.

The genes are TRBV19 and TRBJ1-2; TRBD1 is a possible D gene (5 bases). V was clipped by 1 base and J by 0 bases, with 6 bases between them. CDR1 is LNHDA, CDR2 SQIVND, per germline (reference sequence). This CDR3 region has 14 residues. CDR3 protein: CASSIGTTNYGYTF. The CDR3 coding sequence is TGTGCCAGTAGTATAGGGACAACTAACTATGGCTACACCTTC.

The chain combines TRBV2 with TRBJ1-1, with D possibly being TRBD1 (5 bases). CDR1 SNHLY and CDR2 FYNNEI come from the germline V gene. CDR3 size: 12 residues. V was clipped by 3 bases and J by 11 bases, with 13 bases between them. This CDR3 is CASSESGLDAFF. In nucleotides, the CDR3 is TGTGCCAGCAGTGAGTCAGGGCTAGATGCTTTCTTT.

DNA of the CDR3: TGTGCCATCAGAACGGACAGATACTACGAGCAGTACTTC. Translation gives CAIRTDRYYEQYF. The rearrangement joins TRBV10-3 to TRBJ2-7; a possible D gene is TRBD1 (6 bases). V gave up 6 bases and J gave up 3 bases, with 12 bases separating them. The CDR3 length is 13 residues. Germline CDR1 and CDR2: ENHRY and SYGVKD.

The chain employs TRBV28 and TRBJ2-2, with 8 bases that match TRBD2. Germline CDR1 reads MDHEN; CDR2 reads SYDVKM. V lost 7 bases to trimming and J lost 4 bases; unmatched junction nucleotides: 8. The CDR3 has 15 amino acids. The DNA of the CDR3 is TGTGCCAGCATGTCGGGGGGGGCCCGCACCGGGGAGCTGTTTTTT. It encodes CASMSGGARTGELFF.

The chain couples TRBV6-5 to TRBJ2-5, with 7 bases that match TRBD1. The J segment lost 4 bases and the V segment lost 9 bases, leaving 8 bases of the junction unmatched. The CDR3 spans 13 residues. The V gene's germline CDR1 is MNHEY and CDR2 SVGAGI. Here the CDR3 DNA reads TGTGCCAGTCGAGAGGGGGCGTCAGAGACCCAGTACTTC. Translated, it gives CASREGASETQYF.

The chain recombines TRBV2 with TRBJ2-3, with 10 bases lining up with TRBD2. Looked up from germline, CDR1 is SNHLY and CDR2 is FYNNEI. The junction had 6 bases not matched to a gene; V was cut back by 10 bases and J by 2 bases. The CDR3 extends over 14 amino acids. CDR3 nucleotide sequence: TGTGCCAATACTAGCGGGGTACTCACAGATACGCAGTATTTT. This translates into CANTSGVLTDTQYF.

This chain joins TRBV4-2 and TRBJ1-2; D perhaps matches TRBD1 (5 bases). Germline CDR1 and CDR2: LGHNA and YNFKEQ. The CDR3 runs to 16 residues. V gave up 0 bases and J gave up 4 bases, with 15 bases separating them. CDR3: CASSQESWVGPYGYTF. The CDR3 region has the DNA TGTGCCAGCAGCCAAGAAAGTTGGGTGGGGCCCTATGGCTACACCTTC.

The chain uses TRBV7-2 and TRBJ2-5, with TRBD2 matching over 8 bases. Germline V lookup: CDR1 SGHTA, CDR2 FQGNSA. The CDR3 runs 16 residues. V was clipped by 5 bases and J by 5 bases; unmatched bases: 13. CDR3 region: CASSPRGRGASETQYF. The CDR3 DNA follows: TGTGCCAGCAGCCCTCGGGGGCGGGGGGCGTCGGAGACCCAGTACTTC. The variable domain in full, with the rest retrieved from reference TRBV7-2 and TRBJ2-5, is GAGVSQSPSNKVTEKGKDVELRCDPISGHTALYWYRQSLGQGLEFLIYFQGNSAPDKSGLPSDRFSAERTGGSVSTLTIQRTQQEDSAVYLCASSPRGRGASETQYFGPGTRLLVL.

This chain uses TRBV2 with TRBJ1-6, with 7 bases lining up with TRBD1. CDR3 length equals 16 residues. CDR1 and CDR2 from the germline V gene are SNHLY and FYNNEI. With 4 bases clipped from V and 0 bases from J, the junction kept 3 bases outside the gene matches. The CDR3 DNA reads TGTGCCAGCAGTGTGGACAGGAGCTCCTATAATTCACCCCTCCACTTT. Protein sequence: CASSVDRSSYNSPLHF.

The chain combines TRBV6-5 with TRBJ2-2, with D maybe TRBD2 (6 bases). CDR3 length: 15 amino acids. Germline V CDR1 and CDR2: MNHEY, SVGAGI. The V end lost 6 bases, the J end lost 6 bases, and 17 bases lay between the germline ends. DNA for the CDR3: TGTGCCAGCAGACCTCCGGGCAGGGAGGCCGGGGAGCTGTTTTTT. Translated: CASRPPGREAGELFF.

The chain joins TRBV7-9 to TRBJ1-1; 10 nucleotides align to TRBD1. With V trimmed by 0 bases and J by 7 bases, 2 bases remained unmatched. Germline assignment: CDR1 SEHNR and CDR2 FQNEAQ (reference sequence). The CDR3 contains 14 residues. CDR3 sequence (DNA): TGTGCCAGCAGCTTAGCCGGGACAGGGGATGAAGCTTTCTTT. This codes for CASSLAGTGDEAFF.

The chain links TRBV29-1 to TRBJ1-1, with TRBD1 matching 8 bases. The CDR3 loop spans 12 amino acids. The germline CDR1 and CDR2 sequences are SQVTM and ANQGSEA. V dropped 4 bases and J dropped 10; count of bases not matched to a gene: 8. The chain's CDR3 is CSVVQGGSGAFF. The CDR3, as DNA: TGCAGCGTTGTACAGGGGGGATCTGGAGCTTTCTTT.